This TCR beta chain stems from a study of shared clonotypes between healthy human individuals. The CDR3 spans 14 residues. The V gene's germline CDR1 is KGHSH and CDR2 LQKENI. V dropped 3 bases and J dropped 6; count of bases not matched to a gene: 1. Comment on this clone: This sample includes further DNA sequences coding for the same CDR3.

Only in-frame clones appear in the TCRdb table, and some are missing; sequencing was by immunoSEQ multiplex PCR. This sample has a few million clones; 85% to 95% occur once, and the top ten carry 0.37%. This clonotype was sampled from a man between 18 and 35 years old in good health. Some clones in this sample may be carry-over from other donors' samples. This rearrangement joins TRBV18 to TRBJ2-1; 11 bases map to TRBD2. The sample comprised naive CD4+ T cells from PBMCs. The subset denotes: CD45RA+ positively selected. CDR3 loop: CASSPGLAANEQFF. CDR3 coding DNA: TGTGCCAGCTCACCGGGACTAGCGGCCAATGAGCAGTTCTTC.